This note documents a single TCR beta chain sequence. What it binds is unknown. This sample was taken from a study of Tregs in tolerant kidney transplant recipients. Overall study context: Related graft donors supplied nonmyeloablative bone marrow transplants, and mixed chimerism was transient. Study conclusions and caveats: No direct test of biological reproducibility was done here. The most relevant donor-specific Treg TCRbeta repertoire apparently came from expansion with activated donor B cells.

Profiled with immunoSEQ multiplex PCR; TCRdb holds only in-frame clones, not every one. The repertoire includes under 85,000 clones, roughly 91% of them detected once, and approximately 0.4% sits in the top ten. Trimming pared 11 bases from V and 4 bases from J, leaving 9 bases between. The CDR3 is 11 amino acids. Germline V lookup: CDR1 MNHNS, CDR2 SASEGT. V is TRBV6-1 and J is TRBJ2-1; D gene unclear. The origin of this receptor is a human donor who received a combined kidney and bone marrow transplant. Sample: CD4+ T cells from blood, taken before the transplant. The CDR3 nucleotides are TGTGCCTCTGAACATTACAATGAGCAGTTCTTC. Its protein is CASEHYNEQFF.